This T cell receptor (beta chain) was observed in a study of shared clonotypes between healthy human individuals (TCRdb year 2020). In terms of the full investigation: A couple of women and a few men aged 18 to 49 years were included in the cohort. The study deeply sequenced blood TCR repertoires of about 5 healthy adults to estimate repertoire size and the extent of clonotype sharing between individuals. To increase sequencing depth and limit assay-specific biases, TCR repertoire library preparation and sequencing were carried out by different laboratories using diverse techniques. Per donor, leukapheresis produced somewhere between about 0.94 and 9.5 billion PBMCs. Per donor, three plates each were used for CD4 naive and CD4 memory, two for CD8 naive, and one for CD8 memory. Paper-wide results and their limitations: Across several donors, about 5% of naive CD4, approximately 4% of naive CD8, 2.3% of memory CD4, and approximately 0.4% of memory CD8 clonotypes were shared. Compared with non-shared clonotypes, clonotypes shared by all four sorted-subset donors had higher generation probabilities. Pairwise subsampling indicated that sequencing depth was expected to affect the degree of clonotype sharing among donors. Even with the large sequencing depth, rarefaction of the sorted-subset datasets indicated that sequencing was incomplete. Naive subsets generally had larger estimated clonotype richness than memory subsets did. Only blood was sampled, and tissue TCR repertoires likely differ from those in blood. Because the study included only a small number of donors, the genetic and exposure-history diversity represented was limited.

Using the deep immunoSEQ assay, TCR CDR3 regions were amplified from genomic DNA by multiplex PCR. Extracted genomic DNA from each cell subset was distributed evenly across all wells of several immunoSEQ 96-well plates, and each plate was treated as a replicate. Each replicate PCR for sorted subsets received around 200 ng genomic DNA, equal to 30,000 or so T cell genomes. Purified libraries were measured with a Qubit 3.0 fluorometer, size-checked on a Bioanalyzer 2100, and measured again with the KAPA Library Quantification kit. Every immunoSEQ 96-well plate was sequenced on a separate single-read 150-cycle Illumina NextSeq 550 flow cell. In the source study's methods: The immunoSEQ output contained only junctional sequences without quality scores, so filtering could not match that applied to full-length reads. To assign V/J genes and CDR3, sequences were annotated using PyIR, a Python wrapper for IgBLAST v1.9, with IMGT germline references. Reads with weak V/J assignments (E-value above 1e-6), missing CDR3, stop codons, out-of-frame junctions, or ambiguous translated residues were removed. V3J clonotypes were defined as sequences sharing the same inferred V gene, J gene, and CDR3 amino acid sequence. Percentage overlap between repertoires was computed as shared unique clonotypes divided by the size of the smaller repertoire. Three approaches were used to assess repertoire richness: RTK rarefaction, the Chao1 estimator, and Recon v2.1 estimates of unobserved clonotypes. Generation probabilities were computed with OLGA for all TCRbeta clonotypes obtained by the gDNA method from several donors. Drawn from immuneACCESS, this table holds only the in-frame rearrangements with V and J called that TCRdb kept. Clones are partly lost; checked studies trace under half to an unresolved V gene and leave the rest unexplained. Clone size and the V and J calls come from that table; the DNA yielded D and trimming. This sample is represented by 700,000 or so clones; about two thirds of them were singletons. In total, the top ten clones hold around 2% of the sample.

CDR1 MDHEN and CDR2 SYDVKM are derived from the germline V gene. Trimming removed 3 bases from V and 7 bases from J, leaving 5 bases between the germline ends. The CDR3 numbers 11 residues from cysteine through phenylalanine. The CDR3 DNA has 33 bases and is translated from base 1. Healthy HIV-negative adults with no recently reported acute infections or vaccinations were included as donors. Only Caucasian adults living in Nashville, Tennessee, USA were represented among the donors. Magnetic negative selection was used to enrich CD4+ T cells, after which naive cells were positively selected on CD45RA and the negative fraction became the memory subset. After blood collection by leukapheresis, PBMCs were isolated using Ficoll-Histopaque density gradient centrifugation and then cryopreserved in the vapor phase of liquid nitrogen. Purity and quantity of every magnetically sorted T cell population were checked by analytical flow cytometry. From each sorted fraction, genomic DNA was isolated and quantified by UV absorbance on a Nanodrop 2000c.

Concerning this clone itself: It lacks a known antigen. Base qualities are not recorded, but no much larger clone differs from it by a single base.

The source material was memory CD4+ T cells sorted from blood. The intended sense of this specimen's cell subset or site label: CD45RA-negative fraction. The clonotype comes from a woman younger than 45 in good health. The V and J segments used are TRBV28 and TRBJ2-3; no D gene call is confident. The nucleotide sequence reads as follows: TGTGCCAGCAGTTTGTGGTATACGCAGTATTTT. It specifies CASSLWYTQYF.